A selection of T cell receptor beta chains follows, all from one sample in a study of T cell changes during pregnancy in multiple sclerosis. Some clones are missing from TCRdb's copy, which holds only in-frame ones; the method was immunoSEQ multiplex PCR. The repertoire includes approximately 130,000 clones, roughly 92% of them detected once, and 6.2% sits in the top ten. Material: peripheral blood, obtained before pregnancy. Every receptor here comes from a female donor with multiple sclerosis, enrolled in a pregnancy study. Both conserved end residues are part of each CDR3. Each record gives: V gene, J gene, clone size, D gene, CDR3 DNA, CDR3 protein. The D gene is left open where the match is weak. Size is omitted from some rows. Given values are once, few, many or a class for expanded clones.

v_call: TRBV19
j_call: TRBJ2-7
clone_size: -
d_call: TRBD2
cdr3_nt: TGTGCCAGTAGTCTAGCGGGAGGGATCTTCTACGAGCAGTACTTC
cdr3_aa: CASSLAGGIFYEQYF

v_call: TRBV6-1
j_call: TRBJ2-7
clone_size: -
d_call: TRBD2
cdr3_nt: TGTGCCAGCGGAAATAGCGGGGGGCCCTACGAGCAGTACTTC
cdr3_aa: CASGNSGGPYEQYF

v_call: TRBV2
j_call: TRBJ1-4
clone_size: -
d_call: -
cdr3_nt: TGTGCCAGCAGAACAGGGCTTGCAACTAATGAAAAACTGTTTTTT
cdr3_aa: CASRTGLATNEKLFF

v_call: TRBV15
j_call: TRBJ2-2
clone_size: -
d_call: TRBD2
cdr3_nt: TGTGCCACCAGCAGAGTTCACGGGGGGGGGACCGGGGAGCTGTTTTTT
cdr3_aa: CATSRVHGGGTGELFF

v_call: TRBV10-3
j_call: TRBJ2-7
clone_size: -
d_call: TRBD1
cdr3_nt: TGTGCCATCAGCGGCGCAGGGGGCTACGAGCAGTACTTC
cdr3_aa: CAISGAGGYEQYF

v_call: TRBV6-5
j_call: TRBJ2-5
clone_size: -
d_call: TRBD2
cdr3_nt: TGTGCCAGCACGCGGGAGGGCCGAGTAGAGACCCAGTACTTC
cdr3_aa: CASTREGRVETQYF

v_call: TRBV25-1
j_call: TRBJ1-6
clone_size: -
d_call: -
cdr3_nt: TGTGCCAGCCAAGACAGCTCCTATAATTCACCCCTCCACTTT
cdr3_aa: CASQDSSYNSPLHF

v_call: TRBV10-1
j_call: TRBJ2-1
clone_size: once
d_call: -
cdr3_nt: TGCGCCAGCAGTGAAGGAGGGCCGGACAATGAGCAGTTCTTC
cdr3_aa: CASSEGGPDNEQFF

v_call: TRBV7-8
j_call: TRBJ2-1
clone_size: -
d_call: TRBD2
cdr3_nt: TGTGCCAGCAGCTTCGGGGGGAGCTCCTACAATGAGCAGTTCTTC
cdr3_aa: CASSFGGSSYNEQFF

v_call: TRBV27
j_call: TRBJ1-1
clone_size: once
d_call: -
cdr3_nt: TGTGCCAGCAGTACCTCAGTGGGGCGCATCGGCTCTGAAGCTTTCTTT
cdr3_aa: CASSTSVGRIGSEAFF

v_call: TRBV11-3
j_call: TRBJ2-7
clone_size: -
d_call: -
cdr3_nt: TGTGCCAGCAGCTTAGATCCCGGCGAGCAGTACTTC
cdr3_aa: CASSLDPGEQYF

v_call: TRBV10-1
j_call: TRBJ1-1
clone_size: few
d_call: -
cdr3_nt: TGCGCCAGCAGTGAATACAGGTGGTCCACTGAAGCTTTCTTT
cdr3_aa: CASSEYRWSTEAFF

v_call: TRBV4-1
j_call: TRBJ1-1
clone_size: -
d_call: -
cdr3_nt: TGCGCCAGCAGCCGGCAAGGGGGGGCCGCTGAAGCTTTCTTT
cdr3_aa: CASSRQGGAAEAFF

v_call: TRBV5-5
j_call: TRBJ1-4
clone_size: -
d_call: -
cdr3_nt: TGTGCCAGCAGCTTGGCCCCAGCAGGGGCAGACGAAAAACTGTTTTTT
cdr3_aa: CASSLAPAGADEKLFF

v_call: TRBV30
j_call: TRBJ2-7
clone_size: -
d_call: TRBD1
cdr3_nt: TGTGCCTGGCGCAGGGGGACCGAGCAGTACTTC
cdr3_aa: CAWRRGTEQYF

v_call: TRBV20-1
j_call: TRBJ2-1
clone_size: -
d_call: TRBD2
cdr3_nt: TGCAGTGTTCGAGGACTAGCGGGGCAGTTCTTC
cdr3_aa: CSVRGLAGQFF

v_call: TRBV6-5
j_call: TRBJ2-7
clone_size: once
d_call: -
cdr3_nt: TGTGCCAGCAGCACACAGGTGTTGAACGAGCAGTACTTC
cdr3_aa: CASSTQVLNEQYF

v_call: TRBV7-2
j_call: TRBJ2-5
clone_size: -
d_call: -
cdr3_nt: TGTGCCAGCAGTTATACAGGTAGTGCCCAAGAGACCCAGTACTTC
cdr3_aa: CASSYTGSAQETQYF

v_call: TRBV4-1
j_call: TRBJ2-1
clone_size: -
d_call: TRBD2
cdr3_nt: TGCGCCAGCAGCCAAGGGGGACTAGCGGGGACCGATGAGCAGTTCTTC
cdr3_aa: CASSQGGLAGTDEQFF

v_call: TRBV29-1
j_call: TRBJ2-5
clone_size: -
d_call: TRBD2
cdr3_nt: TGCAGCTCCAGCGGGGGGACCCAGTACTTC
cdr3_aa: CSSSGGTQYF

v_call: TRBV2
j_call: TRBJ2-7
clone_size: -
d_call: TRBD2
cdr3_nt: TGTGCCAGCAGTCATTTAACTAGCGGGGTCTCCTACGAGCAGTACTTC
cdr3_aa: CASSHLTSGVSYEQYF

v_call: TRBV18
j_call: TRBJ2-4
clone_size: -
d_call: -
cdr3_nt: TGTGCCAGCTCACCGTATAGCCTGACGGAGGCCAAAAACATTCAGTACTTC
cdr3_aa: CASSPYSLTEAKNIQYF

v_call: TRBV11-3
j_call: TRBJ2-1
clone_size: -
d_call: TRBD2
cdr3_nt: TGTGCCAGCAGCCCCGGACTAGCGGAGGGCAATGAGCAGTTCTTC
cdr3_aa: CASSPGLAEGNEQFF

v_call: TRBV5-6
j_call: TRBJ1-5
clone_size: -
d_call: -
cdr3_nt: TGTGCCAGCAGCTTGGGACAGAATCAGCCCCAGCATTTT
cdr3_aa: CASSLGQNQPQHF

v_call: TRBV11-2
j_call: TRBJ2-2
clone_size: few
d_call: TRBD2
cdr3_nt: TGTGCCAGCAGCTTAAAGCGGACTAGCGGGGGGAACACCGGGGAGCTGTTTTTT
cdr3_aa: CASSLKRTSGGNTGELFF

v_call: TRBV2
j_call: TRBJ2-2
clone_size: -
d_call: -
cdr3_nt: TGTGCCAGCAGTGAAGCGCTCGGGAACACCGGGGAGCTGTTTTTT
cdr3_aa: CASSEALGNTGELFF

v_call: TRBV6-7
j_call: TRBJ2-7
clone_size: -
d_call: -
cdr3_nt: TGTGCCAGCAGCCCCGGGGCCTACGAGCAGTACTTC
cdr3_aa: CASSPGAYEQYF

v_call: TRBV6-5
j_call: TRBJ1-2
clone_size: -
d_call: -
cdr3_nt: TGTGCCACTACGGACAGCAGCTATGGCTACACCTTC
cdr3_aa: CATTDSSYGYTF

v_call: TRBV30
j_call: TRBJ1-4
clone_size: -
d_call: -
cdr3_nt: TGTGCCTGGAGCGCAGGGGAGTATCGACTGTTTTTT
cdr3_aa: CAWSAGEYRLFF

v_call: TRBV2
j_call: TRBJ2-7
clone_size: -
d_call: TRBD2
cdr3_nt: TGTGCCAGCGACCCGGGACTAGCGGGACTCTACGAGCAGTACTTC
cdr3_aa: CASDPGLAGLYEQYF

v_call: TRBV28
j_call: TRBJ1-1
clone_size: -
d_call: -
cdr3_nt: TGTGCCAGCAGTCCGGGGTCCGCTGAAGCTTTCTTT
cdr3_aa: CASSPGSAEAFF

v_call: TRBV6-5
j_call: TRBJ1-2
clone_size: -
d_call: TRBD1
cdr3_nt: TGTGCCAGCAGTCGCTTCCGGGACAGGGATGGCTACACCTTC
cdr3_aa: CASSRFRDRDGYTF

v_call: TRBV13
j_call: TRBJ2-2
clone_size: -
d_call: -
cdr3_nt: TGTGCCGGCCGCTTAGGGAGCGGGGAGCTGTTTTTT
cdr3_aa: CAGRLGSGELFF

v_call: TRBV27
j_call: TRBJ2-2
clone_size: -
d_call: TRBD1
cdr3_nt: TGTGCCAGCAAGGGGGGACAGGGGGCCCGTATAGGGGAGCTGTTTTTT
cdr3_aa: CASKGGQGARIGELFF

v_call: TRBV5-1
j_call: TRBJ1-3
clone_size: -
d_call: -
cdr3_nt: TGCGCCAGCAGCTTGGCAGGGGCTGGAAACACCATATATTTT
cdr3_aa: CASSLAGAGNTIYF

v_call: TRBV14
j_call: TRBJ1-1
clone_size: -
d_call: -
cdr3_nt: TGTGCCAGCAGCCAATACACGTACACTGAAGCTTTCTTT
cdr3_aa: CASSQYTYTEAFF

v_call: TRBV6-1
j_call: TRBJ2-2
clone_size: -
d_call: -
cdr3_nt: TGTGCCAGCAGTCAAACTCGGACTTTTACCGGGGAGCTGTTTTTT
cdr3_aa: CASSQTRTFTGELFF

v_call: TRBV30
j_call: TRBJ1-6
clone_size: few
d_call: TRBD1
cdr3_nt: TGTGCCTGGAACAACCCGTCGACAGGGGAAAATTCACCCCTCCACTTT
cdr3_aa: CAWNNPSTGENSPLHF

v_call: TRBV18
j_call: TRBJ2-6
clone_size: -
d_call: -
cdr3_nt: TGTGCCAGCTCACCCGTATTGACATCCGGGGCCAACGTCCTGACTTTC
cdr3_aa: CASSPVLTSGANVLTF

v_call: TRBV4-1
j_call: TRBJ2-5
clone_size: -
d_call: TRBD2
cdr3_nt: TGCGCCAGCAGTAGCGGGACAGAGACCCAGTACTTC
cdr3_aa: CASSSGTETQYF

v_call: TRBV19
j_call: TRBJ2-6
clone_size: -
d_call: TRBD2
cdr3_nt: TGTGCCAGTAGTATGGGGGCGGGAGGTGCTGGGGCCAACGTCCTGACTTTC
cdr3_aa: CASSMGAGGAGANVLTF

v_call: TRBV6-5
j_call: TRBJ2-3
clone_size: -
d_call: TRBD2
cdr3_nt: TGTGCCAGCGCCCTGGCGGGGGGGGGAGATACGCAGTATTTT
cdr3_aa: CASALAGGGDTQYF

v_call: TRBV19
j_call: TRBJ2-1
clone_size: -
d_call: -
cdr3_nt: TGTGCCAGTAGTATAATGGGCGGGCTAGCACCGAATGAGCAGTTCTTC
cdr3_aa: CASSIMGGLAPNEQFF

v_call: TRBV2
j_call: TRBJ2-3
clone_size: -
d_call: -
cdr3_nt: TGTGCCAGCAAGGGGGGGAGTGTGACAGATACGCAGTATTTT
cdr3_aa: CASKGGSVTDTQYF

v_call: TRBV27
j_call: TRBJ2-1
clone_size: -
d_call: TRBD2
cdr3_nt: TGTGCCAGCAGTTTAGGGACTAGCGGGGGGACCAATGAGCAGTTCTTC
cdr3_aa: CASSLGTSGGTNEQFF

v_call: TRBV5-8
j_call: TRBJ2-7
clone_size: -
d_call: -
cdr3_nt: TGTGCCAGCAGCTGGGTGGAGGGGCAGTACTTC
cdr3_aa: CASSWVEGQYF

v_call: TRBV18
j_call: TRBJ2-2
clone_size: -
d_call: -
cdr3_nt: TGTGCCAGCTCACCATTACAGGGACATTTGTTCCTGAGCACCGGGGAGCTGTTTTTT
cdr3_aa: CASSPLQGHLFLSTGELFF

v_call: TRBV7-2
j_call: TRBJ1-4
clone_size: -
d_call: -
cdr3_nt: TGTGCCAGCAGCTTCGACAGGTATAATGAAAAACTGTTTTTT
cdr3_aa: CASSFDRYNEKLFF

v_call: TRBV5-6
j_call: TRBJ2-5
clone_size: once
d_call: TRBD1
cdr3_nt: TGTGCCAGCAGCATCGACAGGGGAGGTGAGACCCAGTACTTC
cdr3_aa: CASSIDRGGETQYF

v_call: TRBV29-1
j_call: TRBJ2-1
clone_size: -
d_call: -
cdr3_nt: TGCAGCGTTGCAGGGTCGGTCGACAATGAGCAGTTCTTC
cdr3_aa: CSVAGSVDNEQFF

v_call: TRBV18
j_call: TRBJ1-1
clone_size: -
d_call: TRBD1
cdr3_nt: TGTGCCAGCTCACCACGGGGACAGGGGATGAACACTGAAGCTTTCTTT
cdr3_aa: CASSPRGQGMNTEAFF

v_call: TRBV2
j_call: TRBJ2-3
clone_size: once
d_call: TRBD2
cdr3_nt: TGTGCCAGCAGCGGGACTAGCAGCGGTACGCAGTATTTT
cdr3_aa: CASSGTSSGTQYF

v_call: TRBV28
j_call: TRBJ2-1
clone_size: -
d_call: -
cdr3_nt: TGTGCCAGCAGTTTTGGACACAACAATGAGCAGTTCTTC
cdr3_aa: CASSFGHNNEQFF

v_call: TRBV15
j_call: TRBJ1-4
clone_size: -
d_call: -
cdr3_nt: TGTGCCACCAGCAGCCCCCGGGGACATGAGAATGAAAAACTGTTTTTT
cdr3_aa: CATSSPRGHENEKLFF

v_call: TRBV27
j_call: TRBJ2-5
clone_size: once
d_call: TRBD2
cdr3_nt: TGTGCCAGCAGTACTAGCGGGGGGCGATGGGAGACCCAGTACTTC
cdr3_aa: CASSTSGGRWETQYF

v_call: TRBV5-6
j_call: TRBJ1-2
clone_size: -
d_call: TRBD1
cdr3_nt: TGTGCCAGCAGCTCCACAGGGGGAGGTGGCTACACCTTC
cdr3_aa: CASSSTGGGGYTF

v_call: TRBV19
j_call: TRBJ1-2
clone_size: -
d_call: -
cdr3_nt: TGTGCCAGTAGTAGACGACAGGATAGAATCTATGGCTACACCTTC
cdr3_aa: CASSRRQDRIYGYTF

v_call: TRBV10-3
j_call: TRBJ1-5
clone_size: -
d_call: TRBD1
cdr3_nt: TGTGCCATCAGTGATTCCGGGACAGGGCTCAGCAATCAGCCCCAGCATTTT
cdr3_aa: CAISDSGTGLSNQPQHF